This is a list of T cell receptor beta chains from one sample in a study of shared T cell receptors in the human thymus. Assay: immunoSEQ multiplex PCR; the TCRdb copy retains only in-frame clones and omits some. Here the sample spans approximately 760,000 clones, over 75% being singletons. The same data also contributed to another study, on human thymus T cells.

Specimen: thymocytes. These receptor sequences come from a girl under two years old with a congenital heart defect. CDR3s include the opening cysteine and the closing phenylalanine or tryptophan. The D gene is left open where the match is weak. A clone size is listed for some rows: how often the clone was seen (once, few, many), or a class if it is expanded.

CDR3: CASSMGTRGINSATNEKLFF; DNA: TGTGCCAGTAGTATGGGGACCAGGGGGATAAATTCTGCAACTAATGAAAAACTGTTTTTT; J: TRBJ1-4; D: TRBD1; size: few; V: TRBV19
CDR3: CASSGTSDNEQFF; DNA: TGTGCCAGCAGCGGGACTAGTGACAATGAGCAGTTCTTC; J: TRBJ2-1; D: TRBD2; size: once; V: TRBV9
CDR3: CASSQAMPHGEVPYNSPLHF; DNA: TGTGCCAGCAGCCAGGCGATGCCACATGGGGAGGTCCCCTATAATTCACCCCTCCACTTT; J: TRBJ1-6; D: .; size: .; V: TRBV14
CDR3: CASSRDRGEPYEQYF; DNA: TGTGCCAGCAGCCGGGACAGGGGCGAGCCCTACGAGCAGTACTTC; J: TRBJ2-7; D: TRBD1; size: .; V: TRBV6-1
CDR3: CASSLGQNEKLFF; DNA: TGCGCCAGCAGCCTGGGACAGAATGAAAAACTGTTTTTT; J: TRBJ1-4; D: TRBD1; size: .; V: TRBV5-1
CDR3: CASSLPTGQSSYNEQFF; DNA: TGCGCCAGCAGCCTCCCGACAGGCCAAAGCTCCTACAATGAGCAGTTCTTC; J: TRBJ2-1; D: .; size: .; V: TRBV4-1
CDR3: CASSFGTSGGPIVETQYF; DNA: TGTGCCAGCAGCTTTGGGACTAGCGGGGGTCCCATAGTAGAGACCCAGTACTTC; J: TRBJ2-5; D: TRBD2; size: .; V: TRBV11-2
CDR3: CASSPLEVVNNSPLHF; DNA: TGCGCCAGCAGCCCTTTAGAGGTTGTGAATAATTCACCCCTCCACTTT; J: TRBJ1-6; D: .; size: .; V: TRBV10-1
CDR3: CASSPIRDRPYDFGYTF; DNA: TGTGCCAGCAGCCCAATACGGGACAGGCCCTATGACTTTGGCTACACCTTC; J: TRBJ1-2; D: .; size: few; V: TRBV21-1
CDR3: CASSLDRPLFDYGYTF; DNA: TGCGCCAGCAGCTTGGACAGACCCCTCTTTGACTATGGCTACACCTTC; J: TRBJ1-2; D: .; size: .; V: TRBV5-1
CDR3: CSAQTGHEQYF; DNA: TGCAGCGCCCAAACAGGGCACGAGCAGTACTTC; J: TRBJ2-7; D: .; size: once; V: TRBV29-1
CDR3: CAWSVGGVVRDYTIYF; DNA: TGTGCCTGGAGCGTCGGCGGTGTGGTCAGGGACTACACCATATATTTT; J: TRBJ1-3; D: .; size: .; V: TRBV30
CDR3: CASSTGGISPLHF; DNA: TGTGCCAGTAGTACCGGGGGGATTTCACCCCTCCACTTT; J: TRBJ1-6; D: .; size: .; V: TRBV19
CDR3: CASRDYNYNEQFF; DNA: TGTGCCAGTCGGGACTACAATTACAATGAGCAGTTCTTC; J: TRBJ2-1; D: TRBD2; size: .; V: TRBV27
CDR3: CASRRPHDRAVQPQHF; DNA: TGTGCCAGCAGACGACCCCACGACAGGGCGGTTCAGCCCCAGCATTTT; J: TRBJ1-5; D: TRBD1; size: .; V: TRBV11-2
CDR3: CASSEWWDSSQETQYF; DNA: TGTGCCAGCAGCGAGTGGTGGGACAGCTCCCAAGAGACCCAGTACTTC; J: TRBJ2-5; D: TRBD1; size: .; V: TRBV5-6
CDR3: CASSPETSGGTRNSYNEQFF; DNA: TGCGCCAGCAGCCCGGAGACTAGCGGGGGGACACGGAACAGCTACAATGAGCAGTTCTTC; J: TRBJ2-1; D: TRBD2; size: .; V: TRBV5-1
CDR3: CASSMGQPSVTDTQYF; DNA: TGTGCCAGTAGTATGGGGCAGCCCAGCGTAACAGATACGCAGTATTTT; J: TRBJ2-3; D: .; size: few; V: TRBV19
CDR3: CASSPSTGGNTIYF; DNA: TGCGCCAGCAGCCCATCAACAGGGGGAAACACCATATATTTT; J: TRBJ1-3; D: .; size: .; V: TRBV5-1
CDR3: CASGLPLGEKLFF; DNA: TGTGCTAGTGGTTTGCCCCTCGGTGAAAAACTGTTTTTT; J: TRBJ1-4; D: .; size: .; V: TRBV12-5
CDR3: CASSQEPSGGYTDTQYF; DNA: TGCGCCAGCAGCCAAGAGCCTAGCGGGGGTTACACAGATACGCAGTATTTT; J: TRBJ2-3; D: TRBD2; size: .; V: TRBV4-3
CDR3: CASSRSYEQYF; DNA: TGTGCCAGCAGTCGGAGCTACGAGCAGTACTTC; J: TRBJ2-7; D: .; size: .; V: TRBV28
CDR3: CASSLGTSGTGELFF; DNA: TGTGCCAGCAGCTTGGGGACTAGCGGCACCGGGGAGCTGTTTTTT; J: TRBJ2-2; D: TRBD2; size: .; V: TRBV5-6
CDR3: CASSLTSGIGTDENYGYTF; DNA: TGCGCCAGCAGCCTCACCTCGGGGATAGGGACAGACGAGAACTATGGCTACACCTTC; J: TRBJ1-2; D: TRBD1; size: .; V: TRBV4-1
CDR3: CASSDLQNTEAFF; DNA: TGTGCCAGCAGCGATTTACAGAACACTGAAGCTTTCTTT; J: TRBJ1-1; D: .; size: .; V: TRBV6-1
CDR3: CASRNGTGKFYGYTF; DNA: TGTGCCAGCAGGAACGGGACAGGGAAATTCTATGGCTACACCTTC; J: TRBJ1-2; D: TRBD1; size: .; V: TRBV2
CDR3: CSVEGGPLVDTEAFF; DNA: TGCAGCGTTGAAGGGGGGCCGCTGGTTGACACTGAAGCTTTCTTT; J: TRBJ1-1; D: .; size: .; V: TRBV29-1
CDR3: CASSVAVLAGGPEDTQYF; DNA: TGTGCCAGCAGCGTAGCTGTGCTAGCGGGGGGGCCGGAAGATACGCAGTATTTT; J: TRBJ2-3; D: TRBD2; size: .; V: TRBV9
CDR3: CASGSRTGGIGETQYF; DNA: TGTGCCAGCGGATCCCGGACGGGAGGGATCGGAGAGACCCAGTACTTC; J: TRBJ2-5; D: TRBD2; size: .; V: TRBV14
CDR3: CASSGGGPYGYTF; DNA: TGTGCCAGCAGCGGCGGAGGGCCCTATGGCTACACCTTC; J: TRBJ1-2; D: .; size: few; V: TRBV7-2
CDR3: CASSPRGDSGNTIYF; DNA: TGTGCCAGCAGCCCCCGGGGTGACTCTGGAAACACCATATATTTT; J: TRBJ1-3; D: .; size: .; V: TRBV27
CDR3: CASSSYGTGHSGANVLTF; DNA: TGCGCCAGCAGCTCATACGGGACAGGGCACTCTGGGGCCAACGTCCTGACTTTC; J: TRBJ2-6; D: TRBD1; size: .; V: TRBV5-1
CDR3: CASSQEGTGAASLYGYTF; DNA: TGCGCCAGCAGCCAAGAGGGGACAGGGGCAGCTAGCCTATATGGCTACACCTTC; J: TRBJ1-2; D: TRBD1; size: once; V: TRBV4-3
CDR3: CASSEIPDRGLIYGYTF; DNA: TGTGCCAGCAGTGAAATCCCCGACAGGGGGCTAATCTATGGCTACACCTTC; J: TRBJ1-2; D: TRBD1; size: once; V: TRBV6-1
CDR3: CASMGVHGTEAFF; DNA: TGCGCCAGCATGGGAGTTCACGGGACTGAAGCTTTCTTT; J: TRBJ1-1; D: .; size: .; V: TRBV5-1
CDR3: CASSPSGGSSYNEQFF; DNA: TGTGCCAGCAGCCCTAGCGGGGGGAGCTCCTACAATGAGCAGTTCTTC; J: TRBJ2-1; D: TRBD2; size: .; V: TRBV7-2
CDR3: CASSLGLALGYNEQFF; DNA: TGTGCCAGCAGCCTAGGACTAGCGTTGGGCTACAATGAGCAGTTCTTC; J: TRBJ2-1; D: TRBD2; size: once; V: TRBV9
CDR3: CASSQSGSQVDNSPLHF; DNA: TGTGCCAGCAGCCAAAGTGGCTCACAGGTAGATAATTCCCCCCTCCACTTT; J: TRBJ1-6; D: .; size: .; V: TRBV4-2
CDR3: CASSLVSGVLDGYTF; DNA: TGCGCCAGCAGCTTGGTGTCAGGGGTTTTGGATGGCTACACCTTC; J: TRBJ1-2; D: .; size: .; V: TRBV5-1
CDR3: CASSLYPPGLETQYF; DNA: TGTGCCAGCAGTTTATACCCCCCAGGATTAGAGACCCAGTACTTC; J: TRBJ2-5; D: .; size: .; V: TRBV27
CDR3: CASSEQVSGGANVLTF; DNA: TGTGCCAGCAGTGAGCAGGTTTCTGGTGGGGCCAACGTCCTGACTTTC; J: TRBJ2-6; D: .; size: .; V: TRBV2
CDR3: CASGLFPSGGSDGYTF; DNA: TGTGCTAGTGGTTTGTTTCCCTCGGGAGGGAGTGATGGCTACACCTTC; J: TRBJ1-2; D: .; size: .; V: TRBV12-5
CDR3: CASSVGDRGETQYF; DNA: TGTGCCAGCAGCGTAGGGGACAGGGGAGAGACCCAGTACTTC; J: TRBJ2-5; D: TRBD1; size: once; V: TRBV25-1
CDR3: CASGRQAGEDQPQHF; DNA: TGTGCCTCTGGGAGACAGGCAGGTGAAGATCAGCCCCAGCATTTT; J: TRBJ1-5; D: .; size: .; V: TRBV30
CDR3: CASSLVGGRETEAFF; DNA: TGCGCCAGCAGCTTAGTGGGGGGGCGAGAGACTGAAGCTTTCTTT; J: TRBJ1-1; D: .; size: few; V: TRBV5-1